What follows are 27 T cell receptor beta chains derived from one specimen sequenced in a study of T-cell reconstitution after alpha-beta-depleted transplantation in children. TCRbeta library preparation incorporated unique molecular identifiers. TCRdb ran MiXCR on the PCR reads and lists one entry per CDR3 protein. The table lists around 500,000 distinct CDR3 sequences, approximately 22% of them singletons. The specimen was PBMCs, mostly from graft donor cells, collected 360 days after TCRalphabeta/CD19-depleted stem cell transplant. These TCRs come from a boy in the first two years of life who had a stem cell transplant for acute myeloid leukemia, so the T cells may come from the graft donor.

V is TRBV3-1 and J is TRBJ2-6; 8 nucleotides align to TRBD1. V shed 3 bases and J 0 bases; nucleotides not matched to a gene: 7. Germline V gene sequence: CDR1 LGHDT, CDR2 YNNKEL (reference sequence). The CDR3 is made up of 18 amino acids. The CDR3 protein is CASSHEGQGFSGANVLTF. Written as DNA, the CDR3 is TGTGCCAGCAGCCATGAAGGACAGGGATTCTCTGGGGCCAACGTCCTGACTTTC.

The gene calls are TRBV11-2 and TRBJ2-7; a possible D gene is TRBD1 (6 bases). The CDR3 length is 18 residues. The V gene's germline CDR1 is SGHAT and CDR2 FQNNGV. Trimming pared 4 bases from V and 0 bases from J, leaving 22 bases between. CDR3 residues: CASSSVKGWDTVSYEQYV. Here the CDR3 DNA reads TGTGCCAGCAGCTCCGTAAAGGGGTGGGACACAGTCTCCTACGAGCAGTACGTC.

This clonotype showed up many times. The chain couples TRBV20-1 to TRBJ1-1; D may be TRBD1 (6 bases). The CDR3 is 12 amino acids. The V end lost 6 bases, the J end lost 5 bases, and 13 bases lay between the germline ends. Germline V CDR1 and CDR2: DFQATT, SNEGSKA (reference sequence). CDR3 nucleotide sequence: TGCAGTGCGCACAGGGTTCTGACTGAAGCTTTCTTT. Its translation: CSAHRVLTEAFF.

This chain uses TRBV29-1 with TRBJ2-4; possibly TRBD2 for D (6 bases). The V end was cut by 6 bases, the J end by 6 bases, with 15 bases between. The CDR3 is 13 amino acids. Germline V gene data show CDR1 as SQVTM and CDR2 as ANQGSEA. The CDR3 nucleotides read TGCAGCGTAGGAGGAGGGGTTGGAAACATTCAGTACTTC. As protein: CSVGGGVGNIQYF. Based on the CDR3 plus reference TRBV29-1 and TRBJ2-4, the full variable domain is SAVISQKPSRDICQRGTSLTIQCQVDSQVTMMFWYRQQPGQSLTLIATANQGSEATYESGFVIDKFPISRPNLTFSTLTVSNMSPEDSSIYLCSVGGGVGNIQYFGAGTRLSVL.

This chain joins TRBV7-8 and TRBJ2-1; 9 nucleotides agree with TRBD2. Germline lookup yields CDR1 SGHVS and CDR2 FQNEAQ. V trimming: 4 bases; J trimming: 2 bases; junction bases outside the gene matches: 6. This CDR3 is built from 16 residues. The CDR3 nucleotides are TGTGCCAGCAGCTGGCCGGGACTAGCCACCTACAATGAGCAGTTCTTC. It codes for CASSWPGLATYNEQFF.

This clonotype was detected a few times. This sequence joins TRBV7-2 and TRBJ1-2; D is ambiguous. This CDR3 is built from 12 residues. Trimming removed 1 base from V and 7 bases from J, with 7 bases in between. CDR1 and CDR2 (germline): SGHTA, FQGNSA. Here the CDR3 DNA reads TGTGCCAGCAGCTTAGGGGTACCTGGCTACACCTTC. This translates into CASSLGVPGYTF.

This clonotype occurred many times. The chain has TRBV12-3 or TRBV12-4 and TRBJ1-5; no firm D call. The CDR3 is made up of 15 amino acids. Trimming shortened V by 1 base and J by 2 bases, and 9 bases separated the two germline ends. DNA of the CDR3: TGTGCCAGCAGTTTAGGGTTTAGTCGCAATCAGCCCCAGCATTTT. It yields the protein CASSLGFSRNQPQHF.

The chain joins TRBV12-3 or TRBV12-4 to TRBJ1-1, with TRBD1 identical over 7 bases. This CDR3 region has 15 residues. J gave up 11 bases and V 8 bases, and 20 bases lay outside the gene matches. CDR3 nucleotides: TGTGCCAGCGGCACCGGGACAGAACTATATACTGTTGCTTTCTTT. Encoded protein: CASGTGTELYTVAFF.

This clonotype was recorded at least ten times. V usage is TRBV12-3 or TRBV12-4 and J usage is TRBJ1-6; no firm D call. The CDR3 covers 18 residues. V gave up 5 bases and J gave up 0 bases, with 17 bases separating them. CDR3 protein: CASSPQRQQSSYNSPLHF. CDR3 coding DNA: TGTGCCAGCAGTCCCCAGCGACAACAGAGCTCCTATAATTCACCCCTCCACTTT.

This chain connects TRBV9 to TRBJ1-1; TRBD1 aligns across 7 bases. CDR1 and CDR2 (germline): SGDLS, YYNGEE. CDR3 length equals 16 residues. After removal of 0 bases from V and 3 bases from J, the junction contained 8 bases not matched to a gene. The CDR3 loop reads CASSVGKGRGHTEAFF. CDR3 sequence (DNA): TGTGCCAGCAGCGTAGGTAAAGGGAGGGGGCACACTGAAGCTTTCTTT.

This clonotype came up a few times. V usage is TRBV5-5 and J usage is TRBJ2-1; D gene uncertain. Germline V lookup: CDR1 SGHKS, CDR2 YYEKEE (reference sequence). Trimming pared 1 base from V and 3 bases from J, leaving 11 bases between. The CDR3 runs to 15 residues. The CDR3 here is CASSLSASIYNEQFF. Here the CDR3 DNA reads TGTGCCAGCAGCTTGAGTGCTAGTATCTACAATGAGCAGTTCTTC.

This clonotype has just a few counts. This chain uses TRBV7-8 with TRBJ2-1; perhaps TRBD2 as D (5 bases). The CDR3 extends over 15 amino acids. The V end was cut by 1 base, the J end by 6 bases, with 13 bases between. Per germline, CDR1 SGHVS and CDR2 FQNEAQ. The CDR3 region has the DNA TGTGCCAGCAGCTTAGTAGTGTCGGGGTTCAATGAGCAGTTCTTC. Its protein product is CASSLVVSGFNEQFF. The full variable domain, its missing parts supplied by reference TRBV7-8 and TRBJ2-1, is GAGVSQSPRYKVAKRGQDVALRCDPISGHVSLFWYQQALGQGPEFLTYFQNEAQLDKSGLPSDRFFAERPEGSVSTLKIQRTQQEDSAVYLCASSLVVSGFNEQFFGPGTRLTVL.

This clonotype was seen many times. The chain recombines TRBV12-3 or TRBV12-4 with TRBJ1-1, with D maybe TRBD1 (6 bases). Trimming stripped 6 bases from V and 0 bases from J, with 14 bases between. The CDR3 is made up of 15 amino acids. The CDR3 DNA is TGTGCCAGCAGGCCAACAGGGCGGTTGAACACTGAAGCTTTCTTT. Its protein is CASRPTGRLNTEAFF.

At least ten counts were recorded for this clonotype. The chain joins TRBV29-1 to TRBJ1-2; a weak D match, TRBD1 (5 bases). This CDR3 contains 11 residues. Germline-derived CDR1 and CDR2 are SQVTM and ANQGSEA. V lost 3 bases and J 5 bases, leaving 7 bases between the germline ends. The CDR3 DNA is TGCAGCGTTGATCGACAGTATGGCTACACCTTC. Translating gives CSVDRQYGYTF.

This rearrangement joins TRBV11-2 to TRBJ2-3, with TRBD2 matching 12 bases. The CDR3 has 18 residues. Germline V gene lookup returns CDR1 SGHAT and CDR2 FQNNGV. Trimming at V came to 5 bases and at J to 0 bases, leaving 9 bases not matched to a gene. The CDR3 DNA is TGTGCCAGCAGCCCCACCCCGCTAGCGGGGGGGAGCACAGATACGCAGTATTTT. Its translation is CASSPTPLAGGSTDTQYF.

In nucleotides, the CDR3 is TGTGCCAGCAGCATAGGGACAGTGGGCTACGAGCAGTACGTC. This encodes CASSIGTVGYEQYV. The V gene is TRBV21-1, the J gene TRBJ2-7; the table's D call of TRBD1 was not tested on the DNA. TRBV21-1 is designated a pseudogene. The CDR3 length is 14 residues.

At least ten counts were recorded for this clonotype. The rearrangement joins TRBV6-6 to TRBJ2-1; TRBD2 matches 10 bases. Germline CDR1 and CDR2: MNHNY and SVGAGI (reference sequence). With 8 bases clipped from V and 5 bases from J, the junction kept 6 bases outside the gene matches. The length of the CDR3 is 14 residues. The CDR3 loop reads CASRSSGGHNEQFF. In nucleotides, the CDR3 is TGTGCCAGCCGGTCTAGCGGGGGCCACAATGAGCAGTTCTTC.

This clonotype has ten or more counts. V and J are TRBV3-1 and TRBJ2-1, with unresolved D. The CDR3 consists of 11 residues. CDR1 LGHDT and CDR2 YNNKEL come from the germline V gene (reference sequence). Trimming shortened V by 2 bases and J by 7 bases, and 3 bases separated the two germline ends. The CDR3 DNA sequence: TGTGCCAGCAGCCAATTTAATGAGCAGTTCTTC. This sequence encodes CASSQFNEQFF.

This clonotype was recorded many times. The rearrangement links TRBV11-2 to TRBJ2-5, with 9 bases identical to TRBD2. There are 13 residues in the CDR3. CDR1 is SGHAT, CDR2 FQNNGV, per germline. The J segment lost 5 bases and the V segment lost 7 bases, leaving 5 bases of the junction unmatched. CDR3 nucleotides: TGTGCCAGCAAGGCGGGGGGGCTGGAGACCCAGTACTTC. This encodes CASKAGGLETQYF.

This clonotype was observed a few times. This chain uses TRBV20-1 with TRBJ2-5; 11 positions agree with TRBD2. The CDR3 extends over 15 amino acids. Per germline, CDR1 DFQATT and CDR2 SNEGSKA (reference sequence). J lost 5 bases, V lost 5 bases, and 10 bases had no gene match. CDR3: CSAGDGTSGRETQYF. Written as DNA, the CDR3 is TGCAGTGCTGGGGATGGGACTAGCGGACGGGAGACCCAGTACTTC.

This clonotype was recorded a few times. The chain couples TRBV25-1 to TRBJ1-2; the D gene is possibly TRBD1 (6 bases). Deletions cut 3 bases from V and 3 bases from J, with 11 bases between. Germline lookup yields CDR1 MGHDK and CDR2 SYGVNS. CDR3 size: 14 residues. The CDR3, as DNA: TGTGCCAGCAGTGACCCCCCAGGGGACTATGGCTACACCTTC. Encoded protein: CASSDPPGDYGYTF.

This chain joins TRBV12-3 or TRBV12-4 and TRBJ1-1; TRBD1 matches at 9 bases. V shed 5 bases, J shed 2 bases, and the junction held 6 bases outside the gene matches. The CDR3 length is 15 residues. The CDR3 loop is CASSRDRDFNTEAFF. DNA of the CDR3: TGTGCCAGCAGTAGGGACAGGGATTTTAACACTGAAGCTTTCTTT.

This clonotype occurred a few times. V gene TRBV20-1 combines with J gene TRBJ2-5, with a possible D match to TRBD2 (6 bases). Germline CDR1 reads DFQATT; CDR2 reads SNEGSKA (reference sequence). V was trimmed by 6 bases and J by 2 bases, leaving 7 bases between them. The CDR3 runs 11 residues. The CDR3 is CSAGGQETQYF. CDR3 DNA sequence: TGCAGTGCCGGGGGTCAAGAGACCCAGTACTTC.

This clonotype was seen a handful of times. The chain links TRBV12-3 or TRBV12-4 to TRBJ2-1; a possible D gene is TRBD1 (7 bases). There are 15 residues in the CDR3. Deletions cut 5 bases from V and 9 bases from J, with 20 bases between. CDR3: CASSTHRAGQLEQFF. The CDR3 DNA follows: TGTGCCAGCAGTACCCACCGTGCGGGACAGCTTGAGCAGTTCTTC.

J is TRBJ1-4 and V is TRBV13, with D unresolved. Germline V gene sequence: CDR1 PRHDT, CDR2 FYEKMQ (reference sequence). V shed 5 bases and J shed 5 bases, with 15 bases lying between them. This CDR3 has 15 residues. The CDR3 is CASSIRRTANEKLFF. CDR3 DNA: TGTGCCAGCAGCATACGACGGACCGCGAATGAAAAACTGTTTTTT.

The sample holds many counts of this clonotype. The V call is TRBV20-1, the J call TRBJ2-7; a weak D match, TRBD1 (6 bases). CDR1 is DFQATT and CDR2 is SNEGSKA in the germline V gene (reference sequence). V was trimmed by 6 bases and J by 0 bases, leaving 12 bases between them. This CDR3 spans 13 amino acids. CDR3 loop: CSARTAISYEQYV. The CDR3 DNA reads as TGCAGTGCCCGGACAGCGATCTCCTACGAGCAGTACGTC.

This clonotype has a count of ten or more. This chain uses TRBV7-2 with TRBJ2-7, with D perhaps TRBD2 (7 bases). Germline CDR1 SGHTA, CDR2 FQGNSA. V lost 5 bases and J lost 4, with 24 bases in between. The CDR3 is 17 amino acids. CDR3 protein: CASSGKGGGKAGYEQYF. CDR3 nucleotides: TGTGCCAGCAGCGGAAAGGGGGGGGGCAAAGCGGGATACGAGCAGTACTTC.